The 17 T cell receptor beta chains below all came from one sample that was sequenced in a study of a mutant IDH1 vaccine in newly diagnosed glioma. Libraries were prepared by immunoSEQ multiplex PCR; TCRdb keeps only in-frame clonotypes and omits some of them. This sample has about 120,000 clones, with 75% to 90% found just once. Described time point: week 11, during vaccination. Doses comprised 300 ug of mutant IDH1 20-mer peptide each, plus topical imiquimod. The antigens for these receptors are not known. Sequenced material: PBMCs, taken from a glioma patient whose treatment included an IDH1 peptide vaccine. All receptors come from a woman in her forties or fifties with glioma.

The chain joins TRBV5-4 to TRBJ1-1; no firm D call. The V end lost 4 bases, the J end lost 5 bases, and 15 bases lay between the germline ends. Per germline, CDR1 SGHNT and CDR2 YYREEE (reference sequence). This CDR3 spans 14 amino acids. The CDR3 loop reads CASSAEAGRTEAFF. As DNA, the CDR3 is TGTGCCAGCAGCGCTGAGGCTGGGAGGACTGAAGCTTTCTTT.

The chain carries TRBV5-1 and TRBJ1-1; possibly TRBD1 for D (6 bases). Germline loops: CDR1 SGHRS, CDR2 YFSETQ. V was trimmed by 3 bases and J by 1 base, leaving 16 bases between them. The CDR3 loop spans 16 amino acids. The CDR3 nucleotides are TGCGCCAGCAGCTCAGCCCCGACAGGTACGAACACTGAAGCTTTCTTT. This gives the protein CASSSAPTGTNTEAFF. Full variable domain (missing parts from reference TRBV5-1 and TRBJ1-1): KAGVTQTPRYLIKTRGQQVTLSCSPISGHRSVSWYQQTPGQGLQFLFEYFSETQRNKGNFPGRFSGRQFSNSRSEMNVSTLELGDSALYLCASSSAPTGTNTEAFFGQGTRLTVV.

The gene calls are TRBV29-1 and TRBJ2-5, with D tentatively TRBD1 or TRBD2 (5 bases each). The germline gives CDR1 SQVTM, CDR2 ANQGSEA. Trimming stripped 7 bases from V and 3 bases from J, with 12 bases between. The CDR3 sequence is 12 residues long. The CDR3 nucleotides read TGCAGCGCCACCGGGACCGAAGAGACCCAGTACTTC. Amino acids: CSATGTEETQYF.

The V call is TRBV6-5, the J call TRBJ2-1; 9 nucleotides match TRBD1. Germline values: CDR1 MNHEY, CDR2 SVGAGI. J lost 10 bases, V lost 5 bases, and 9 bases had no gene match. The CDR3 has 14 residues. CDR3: CASSQQGAMREQFF. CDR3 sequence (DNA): TGTGCCAGCAGTCAACAGGGGGCGATGAGGGAGCAGTTCTTC.

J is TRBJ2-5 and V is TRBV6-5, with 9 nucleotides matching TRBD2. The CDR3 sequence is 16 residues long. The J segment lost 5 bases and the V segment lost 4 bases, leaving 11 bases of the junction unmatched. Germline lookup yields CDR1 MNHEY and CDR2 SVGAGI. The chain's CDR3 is CASSSRVAGVKETQYF. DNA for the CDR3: TGTGCCAGCAGTTCCCGGGTAGCGGGAGTAAAGGAGACCCAGTACTTC.

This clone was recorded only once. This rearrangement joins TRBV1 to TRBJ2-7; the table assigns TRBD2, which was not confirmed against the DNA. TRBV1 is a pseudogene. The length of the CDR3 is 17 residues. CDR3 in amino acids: CTSSRHPLAGSSYEQYF. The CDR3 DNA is TGCACCAGCAGCCGCCACCCCCTAGCGGGGTCCTCCTACGAGCAGTACTTC.

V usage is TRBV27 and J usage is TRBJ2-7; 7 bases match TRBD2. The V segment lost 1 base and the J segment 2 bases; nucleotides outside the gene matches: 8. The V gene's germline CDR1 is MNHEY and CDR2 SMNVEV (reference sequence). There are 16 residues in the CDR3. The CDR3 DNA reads TGTGCCAGCAGTTTATTGCTGGCTAGCGGCCCCTACGAGCAGTACTTC. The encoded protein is CASSLLLASGPYEQYF.

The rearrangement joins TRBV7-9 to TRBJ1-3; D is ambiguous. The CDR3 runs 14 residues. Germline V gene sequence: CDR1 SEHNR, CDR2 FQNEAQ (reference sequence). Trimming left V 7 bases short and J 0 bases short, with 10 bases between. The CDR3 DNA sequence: TGTGCCAGCACCCCAATTCACTCTGGAAACACCATATATTTT. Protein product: CASTPIHSGNTIYF.

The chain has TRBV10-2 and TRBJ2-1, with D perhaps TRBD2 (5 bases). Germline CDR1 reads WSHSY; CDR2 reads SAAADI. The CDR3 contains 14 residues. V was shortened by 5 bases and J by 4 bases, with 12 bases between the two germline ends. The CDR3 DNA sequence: TGCGCCAGCAGTTCCGGGAACGCTTACAATGAGCAGTTCTTC. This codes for CASSSGNAYNEQFF.

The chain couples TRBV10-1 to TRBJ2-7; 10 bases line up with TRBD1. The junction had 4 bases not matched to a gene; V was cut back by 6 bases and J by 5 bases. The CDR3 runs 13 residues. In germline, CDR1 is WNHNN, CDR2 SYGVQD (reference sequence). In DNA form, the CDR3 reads TGCGCCAGCAGCCTAGGGACAGGGGACGAGCAGTACTTC. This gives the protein CASSLGTGDEQYF.

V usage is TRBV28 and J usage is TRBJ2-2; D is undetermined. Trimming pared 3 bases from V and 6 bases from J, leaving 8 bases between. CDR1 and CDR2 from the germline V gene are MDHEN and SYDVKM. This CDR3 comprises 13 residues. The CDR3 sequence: CASSFYRSGELFF. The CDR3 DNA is TGTGCCAGCAGTTTTTACCGGTCCGGGGAGCTGTTTTTT.

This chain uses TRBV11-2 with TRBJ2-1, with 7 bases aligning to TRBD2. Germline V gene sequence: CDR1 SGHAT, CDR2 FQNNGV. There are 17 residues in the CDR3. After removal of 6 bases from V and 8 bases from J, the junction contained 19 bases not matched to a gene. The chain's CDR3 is CASRSPRRREQVYEQFF. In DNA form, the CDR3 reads TGTGCCAGCAGATCTCCTAGGCGGCGGGAGCAGGTATATGAGCAGTTCTTC.

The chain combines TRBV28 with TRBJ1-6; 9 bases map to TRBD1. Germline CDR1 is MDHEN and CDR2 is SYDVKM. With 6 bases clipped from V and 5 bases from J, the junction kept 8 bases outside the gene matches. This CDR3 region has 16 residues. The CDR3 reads CASSLTGGAHNSPLHF. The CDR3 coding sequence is TGTGCCAGCAGCCTAACAGGGGGCGCCCATAATTCACCCCTCCACTTT.

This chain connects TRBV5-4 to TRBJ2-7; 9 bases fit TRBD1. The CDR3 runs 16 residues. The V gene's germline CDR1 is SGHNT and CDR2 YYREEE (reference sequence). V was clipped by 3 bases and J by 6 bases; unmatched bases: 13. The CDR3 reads CASSSGTGTGVPEQYF. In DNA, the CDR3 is TGTGCCAGCAGCTCCGGGACAGGGACGGGAGTCCCCGAGCAGTACTTC. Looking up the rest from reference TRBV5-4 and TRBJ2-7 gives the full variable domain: ETGVTQSPTHLIKTRGQQVTLRCSSQSGHNTVSWYQQALGQGPQFIFQYYREEENGRGNFPPRFSGLQFPNYSSELNVNALELDDSALYLCASSSGTGTGVPEQYFGPGTRLTVT.

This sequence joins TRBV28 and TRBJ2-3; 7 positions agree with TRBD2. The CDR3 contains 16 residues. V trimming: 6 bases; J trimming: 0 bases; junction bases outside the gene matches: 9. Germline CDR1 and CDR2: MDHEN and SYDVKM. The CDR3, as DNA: TGTGCCAGCAGGGTCCGTCTAGCGGCTAGCACAGATACGCAGTATTTT. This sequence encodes CASRVRLAASTDTQYF.

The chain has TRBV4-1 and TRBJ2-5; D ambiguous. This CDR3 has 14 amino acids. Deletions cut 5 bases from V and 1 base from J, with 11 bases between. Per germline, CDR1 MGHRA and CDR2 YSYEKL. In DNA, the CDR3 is TGCGCCAGCAGCGCCCGATCTCGCCAAGAGACCCAGTACTTC. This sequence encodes CASSARSRQETQYF.

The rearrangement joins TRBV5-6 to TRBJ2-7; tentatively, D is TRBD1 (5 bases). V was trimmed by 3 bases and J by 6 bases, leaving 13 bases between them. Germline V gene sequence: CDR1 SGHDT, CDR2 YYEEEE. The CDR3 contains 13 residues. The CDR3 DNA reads TGTGCCAGCAGCTGGGCAGGGATGGGCGAGCAGTACTTC. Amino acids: CASSWAGMGEQYF.